Here is one TCR beta chain with its context. Its antigen is as yet unknown. CDR1 and CDR2 (germline): KGHSH, LQKENI. V trimming: 4 bases; J trimming: 3 bases; junction bases outside the gene matches: 2. The CDR3 is 13 residues long. Autoimmune disease history or systemic immunosuppression disqualified patients. These data are taken from a study of OX40 agonist ivuxolimab in advanced cancers. On the study more broadly: The dose-escalation group included hepatocellular carcinoma, melanoma, renal cell carcinoma and head and neck cancer.

Study conclusions and caveats: Averaging showed that CD8+ T cells had more expanded clones than CD4+ did. What antigens the expanded peripheral T cells recognized was never established.

TCRdb's table, derived via immunoSEQ multiplex PCR, lists solely in-frame clones and lacks some. The data show tens of thousands of clones, 70% to 85% seen once. The TCR comes from an adult with an advanced solid tumor such as melanoma, head and neck, liver or kidney cancer. V and J are TRBV18 and TRBJ1-1; 7 bases fit TRBD1. The material sequenced was CD4+ or CD8+ T cells sorted from blood, taken in a trial of the OX40 agonist ivuxolimab. CDR3 bases: TGTGCCAGCTCACAGGGGGCGGACACTGAAGCTTTCTTT. It specifies CASSQGADTEAFF. Complete variable domain (other parts from reference TRBV18 and TRBJ1-1): NAGVMQNPRHLVRRRGQEARLRCSPMKGHSHVYWYRQLPEEGLKFMVYLQKENIIDESGMPKERFSAEFPKEGPSILRIQQVVRGDSAAYFCASSQGADTEAFFGQGTRLTVV.